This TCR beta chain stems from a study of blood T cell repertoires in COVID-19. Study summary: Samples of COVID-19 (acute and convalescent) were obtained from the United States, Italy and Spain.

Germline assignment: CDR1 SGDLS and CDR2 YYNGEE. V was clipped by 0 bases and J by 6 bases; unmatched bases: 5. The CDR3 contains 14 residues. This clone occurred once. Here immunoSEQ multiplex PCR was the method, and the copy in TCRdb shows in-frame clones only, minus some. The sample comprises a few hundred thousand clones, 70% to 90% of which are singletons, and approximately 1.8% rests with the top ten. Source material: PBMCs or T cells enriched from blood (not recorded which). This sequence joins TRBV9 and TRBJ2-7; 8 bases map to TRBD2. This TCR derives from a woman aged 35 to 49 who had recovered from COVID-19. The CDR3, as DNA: TGTGCCAGCAGCGTAGCTCCCGGGAGGGGCGAGCAGTACTTC. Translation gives CASSVAPGRGEQYF.